This T cell receptor (beta chain) emerged from a study of T cells after yellow fever vaccination. Study as a whole: Where fractions had low cell numbers, libraries were prepared from them with the SMART-Seq v4 Ultra Low Input RNA kit.

The authors made TCR cDNA by 5'RACE template switching, adding a universal primer site and UMIs. MiXCR, run by TCRdb on the 5' RACE reads, gives a single entry per CDR3 protein. This table has around 200,000 distinct CDR3 sequences, 8% to 13% appearing once. The length of the CDR3 is 12 residues. In germline, CDR1 is SGHVS, CDR2 FQNEAQ. V gave up 5 bases and J gave up 7 bases, with 11 bases separating them. For this clonotype: What it recognizes is unknown.

Whole-study findings and limits: It was a small share of clonotypes that appeared in both CD4 and CD8 compartments.

The J gene is TRBJ1-2, the V gene TRBV7-8; no firm D call. The TCR comes from a young man who received the YFV17D yellow fever vaccine. The sample was CD8+ T cells sorted from PBMCs, taken 15 days after the yellow fever booster vaccination. This CDR3 is CASSPRLVGYTF. CDR3 bases: TGTGCCAGCAGCCCTCGGTTGGTTGGCTACACCTTC.